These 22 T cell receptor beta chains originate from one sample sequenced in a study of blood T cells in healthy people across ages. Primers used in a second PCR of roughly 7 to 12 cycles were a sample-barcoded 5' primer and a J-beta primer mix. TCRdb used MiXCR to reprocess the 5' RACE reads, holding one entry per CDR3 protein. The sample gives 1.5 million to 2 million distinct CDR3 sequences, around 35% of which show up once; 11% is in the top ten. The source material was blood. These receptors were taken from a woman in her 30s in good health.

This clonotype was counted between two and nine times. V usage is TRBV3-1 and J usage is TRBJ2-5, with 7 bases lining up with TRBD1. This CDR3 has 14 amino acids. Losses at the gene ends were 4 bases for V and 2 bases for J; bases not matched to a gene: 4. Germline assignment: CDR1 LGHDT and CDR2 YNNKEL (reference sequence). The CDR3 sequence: CASSRRQGQETQYF. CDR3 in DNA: TGTGCCAGCAGCCGACGACAGGGACAAGAGACCCAGTACTTC.

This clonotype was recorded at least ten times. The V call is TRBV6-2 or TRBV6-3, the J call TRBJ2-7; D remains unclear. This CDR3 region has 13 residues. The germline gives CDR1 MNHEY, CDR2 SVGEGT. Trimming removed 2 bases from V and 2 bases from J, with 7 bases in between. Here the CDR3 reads CASSYGNPYEQYF. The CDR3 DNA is TGTGCCAGCAGTTACGGGAACCCCTACGAGCAGTACTTC.

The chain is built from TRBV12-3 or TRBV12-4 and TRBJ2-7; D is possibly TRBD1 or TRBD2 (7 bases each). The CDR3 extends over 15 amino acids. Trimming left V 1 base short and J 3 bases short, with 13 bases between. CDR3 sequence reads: CASSLGQGGIYEQYF. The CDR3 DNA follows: TGTGCCAGCAGTTTAGGGCAGGGGGGGATCTACGAGCAGTACTTC.

As DNA, the CDR3 is TGTGCCAGCAGTCCCATTAGCGGGAGCACAGATACGCAGTATTTT. Protein: CASSPISGSTDTQYF. The V call is TRBV6-5, the J call TRBJ2-3, with 7 nucleotides matching TRBD2. The germline CDR1 and CDR2 sequences are MNHEY and SVGAGI. After removal of 5 bases from V and 0 bases from J, the junction contained 5 bases not matched to a gene. This CDR3 is 15 amino acids long.

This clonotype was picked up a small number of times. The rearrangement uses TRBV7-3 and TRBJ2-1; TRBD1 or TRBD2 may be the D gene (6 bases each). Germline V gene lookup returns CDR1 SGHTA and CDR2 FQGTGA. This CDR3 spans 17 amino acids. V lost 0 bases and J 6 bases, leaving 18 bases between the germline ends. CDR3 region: CASSLTPQSGGGNEQFF. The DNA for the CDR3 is TGTGCCAGCAGCTTAACCCCTCAAAGCGGAGGGGGCAATGAGCAGTTCTTC. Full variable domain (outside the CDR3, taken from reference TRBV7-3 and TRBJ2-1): GAGVSQTPSNKVTEKGKYVELRCDPISGHTALYWYRQSLGQGPEFLIYFQGTGAADDSGLPNDRFFAVRPEGSVSTLKIQRTERGDSAVYLCASSLTPQSGGGNEQFFGPGTRLTVL.

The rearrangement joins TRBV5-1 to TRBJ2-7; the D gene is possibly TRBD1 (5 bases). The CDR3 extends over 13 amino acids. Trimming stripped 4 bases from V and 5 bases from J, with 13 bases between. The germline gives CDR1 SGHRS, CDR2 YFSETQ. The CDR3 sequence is CASSVTGTHEQYF. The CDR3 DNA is TGCGCCAGCAGCGTAACAGGTACTCACGAGCAGTACTTC. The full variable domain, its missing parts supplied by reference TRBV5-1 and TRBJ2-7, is KAGVTQTPRYLIKTRGQQVTLSCSPISGHRSVSWYQQTPGQGLQFLFEYFSETQRNKGNFPGRFSGRQFSNSRSEMNVSTLELGDSALYLCASSVTGTHEQYFGPGTRLTVT.

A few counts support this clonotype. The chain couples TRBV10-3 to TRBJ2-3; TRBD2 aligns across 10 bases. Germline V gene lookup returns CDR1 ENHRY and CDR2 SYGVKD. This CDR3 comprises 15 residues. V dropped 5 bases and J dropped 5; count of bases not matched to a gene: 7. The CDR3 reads CAISKAGGPIDTQYF. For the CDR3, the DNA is TGTGCCATCAGTAAAGCGGGAGGGCCTATAGATACGCAGTATTTT.

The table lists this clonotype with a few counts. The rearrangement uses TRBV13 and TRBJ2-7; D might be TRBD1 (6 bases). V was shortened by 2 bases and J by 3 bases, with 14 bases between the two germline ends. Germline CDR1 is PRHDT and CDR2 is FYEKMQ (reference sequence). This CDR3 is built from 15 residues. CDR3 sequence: CASSLRGSSNYEQYF. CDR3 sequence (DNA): TGTGCCAGCAGCTTAAGGGGGAGTTCGAACTACGAGCAGTACTTC.

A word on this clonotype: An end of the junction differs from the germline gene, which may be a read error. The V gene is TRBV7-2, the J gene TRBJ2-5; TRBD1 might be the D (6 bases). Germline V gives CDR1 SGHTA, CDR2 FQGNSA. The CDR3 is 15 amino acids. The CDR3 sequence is CASSLAAGAQGTRYF. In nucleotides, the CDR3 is TGTGCCAGCAGCTTAGCCGCAGGGGCGCAGGGGACCCGGTACTTC.

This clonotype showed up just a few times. The CDR3 spells CASRGGLNTGELFF. The CDR3 DNA sequence: TGTGCCAGCAGGGGGGGATTGAACACCGGGGAGCTGTTTTTT. The chain recombines TRBV28 with TRBJ2-2; weak D call: TRBD2 (6 bases). The germline gives CDR1 MDHEN, CDR2 SYDVKM. Between the trimmed V and J ends, which lost 6 bases and 1 base, there was a span of 9 bases. The CDR3 extends over 14 amino acids.

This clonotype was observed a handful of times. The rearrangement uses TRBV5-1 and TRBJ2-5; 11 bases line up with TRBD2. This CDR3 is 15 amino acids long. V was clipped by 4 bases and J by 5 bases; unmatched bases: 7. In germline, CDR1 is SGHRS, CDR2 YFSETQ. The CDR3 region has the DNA TGCGCCAGCAGCCTGACTAGCGGGGTGAAGGAGACCCAGTACTTC. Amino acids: CASSLTSGVKETQYF. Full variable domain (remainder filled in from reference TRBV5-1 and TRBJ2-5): KAGVTQTPRYLIKTRGQQVTLSCSPISGHRSVSWYQQTPGQGLQFLFEYFSETQRNKGNFPGRFSGRQFSNSRSEMNVSTLELGDSALYLCASSLTSGVKETQYFGPGTRLLVL.

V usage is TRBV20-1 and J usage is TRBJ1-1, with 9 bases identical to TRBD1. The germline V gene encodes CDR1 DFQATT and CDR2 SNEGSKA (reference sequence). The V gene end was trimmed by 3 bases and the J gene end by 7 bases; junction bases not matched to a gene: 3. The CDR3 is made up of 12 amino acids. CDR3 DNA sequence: TGCAGTGCTAGGGGGGACAGGGTTGAAGCTTTCTTT. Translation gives CSARGDRVEAFF.

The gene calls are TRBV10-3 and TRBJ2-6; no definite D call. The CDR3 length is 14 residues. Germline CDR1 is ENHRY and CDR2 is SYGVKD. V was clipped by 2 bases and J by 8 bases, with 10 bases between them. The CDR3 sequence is CAISEGRPPNVLTF. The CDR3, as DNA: TGTGCCATCAGTGAGGGCCGCCCTCCCAACGTCCTGACTTTC.

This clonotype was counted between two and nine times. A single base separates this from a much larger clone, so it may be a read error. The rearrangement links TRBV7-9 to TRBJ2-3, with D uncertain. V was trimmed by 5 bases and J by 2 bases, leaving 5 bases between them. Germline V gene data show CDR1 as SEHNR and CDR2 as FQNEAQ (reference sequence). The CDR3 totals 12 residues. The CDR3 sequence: CASSKVTDTQYF. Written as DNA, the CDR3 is TGTGCCAGCAGCAAAGTCACAGATACGCAGTATTTT.

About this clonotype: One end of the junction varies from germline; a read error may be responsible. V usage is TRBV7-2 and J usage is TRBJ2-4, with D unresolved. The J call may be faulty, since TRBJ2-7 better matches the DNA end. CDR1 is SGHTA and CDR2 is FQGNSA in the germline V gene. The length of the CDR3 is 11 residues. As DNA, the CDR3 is TGTGCCAGCAACTTAGAGAACGAGCAGTACTTC. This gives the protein CASNLENEQYF.

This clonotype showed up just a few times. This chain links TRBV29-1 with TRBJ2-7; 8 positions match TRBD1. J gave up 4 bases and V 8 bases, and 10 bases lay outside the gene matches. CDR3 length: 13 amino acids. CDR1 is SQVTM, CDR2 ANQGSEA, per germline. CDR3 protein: CSPKVRDRYEQYF. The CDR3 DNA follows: TGCAGCCCAAAAGTCCGGGACAGGTACGAGCAGTACTTC.

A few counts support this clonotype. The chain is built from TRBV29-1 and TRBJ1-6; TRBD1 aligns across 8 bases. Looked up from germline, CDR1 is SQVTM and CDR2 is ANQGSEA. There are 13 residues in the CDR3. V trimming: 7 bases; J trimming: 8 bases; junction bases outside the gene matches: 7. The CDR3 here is CSARQGSHSPLHF. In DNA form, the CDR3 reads TGCAGCGCTAGACAGGGGTCGCATTCACCCCTCCACTTT.

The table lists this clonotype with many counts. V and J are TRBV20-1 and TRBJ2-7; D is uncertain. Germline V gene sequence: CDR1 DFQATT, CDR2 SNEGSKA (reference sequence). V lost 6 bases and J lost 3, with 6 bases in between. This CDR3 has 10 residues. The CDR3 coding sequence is TGCAGTGCCGAACTCTACGAGCAGTACTTC. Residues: CSAELYEQYF.

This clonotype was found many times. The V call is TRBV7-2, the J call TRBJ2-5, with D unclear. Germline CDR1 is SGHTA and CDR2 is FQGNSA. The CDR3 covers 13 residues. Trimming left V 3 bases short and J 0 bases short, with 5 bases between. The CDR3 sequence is CASSFSYQETQYF. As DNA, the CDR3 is TGTGCCAGCAGCTTTTCGTACCAAGAGACCCAGTACTTC.

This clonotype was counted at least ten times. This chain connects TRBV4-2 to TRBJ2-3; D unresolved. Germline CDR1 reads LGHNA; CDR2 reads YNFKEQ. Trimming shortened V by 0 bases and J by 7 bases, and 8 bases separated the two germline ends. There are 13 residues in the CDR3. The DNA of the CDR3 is TGTGCCAGCAGCCAAGATGTGGGAAATACGCAGTATTTT. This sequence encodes CASSQDVGNTQYF.

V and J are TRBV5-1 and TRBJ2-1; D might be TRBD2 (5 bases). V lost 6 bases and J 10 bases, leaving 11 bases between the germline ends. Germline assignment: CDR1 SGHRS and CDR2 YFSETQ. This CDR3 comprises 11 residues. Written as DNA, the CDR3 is TGCGCCAGCATATCCGAGGGCGAGCAGTTCTTC. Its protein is CASISEGEQFF.

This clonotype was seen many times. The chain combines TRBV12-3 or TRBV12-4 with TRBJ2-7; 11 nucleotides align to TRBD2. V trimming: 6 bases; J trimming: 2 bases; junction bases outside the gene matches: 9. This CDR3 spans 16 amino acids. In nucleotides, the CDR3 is TGTGCCAGCAGACTGGGACTAGCGGAGCCCCCCTACGAGCAGTACTTC. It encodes CASRLGLAEPPYEQYF.